This T cell receptor (beta chain) was obtained from a study of Graves' ophthalmopathy and Graves' hyperthyroidism. CDR3 length equals 16 residues. Germline V lookup: CDR1 SGHVS, CDR2 FQNEAQ. Study outcomes and limitations: From stable hyperthyroidism, ophthalmopathy was separated by a 13-signature model with about 88% sensitivity and 75% to 84% specificity.

Researchers took RNA transcripts and amplified TCR beta CDR3 regions from them. First-round RT-PCR employed HTBI primers, with a second-round multiplex PCR after it. TCRdb called the multiplex PCR reads again in MiXCR, with one record for every CDR3 protein. The sample has around 1,000,000 distinct CDR3 sequences; 36% are singletons. Details on this clonotype: The antigen remains undetermined. The junction does not match germline at one end; this may be a read error.

Patients newly diagnosed with hyperthyroidism, under 2 months' duration, were aged 18 to 65, the study reports. Excluded: other autoimmune disease, uncontrolled infection, pregnancy or lactation. The authors diagnosed from clinical symptoms, serum thyroxine, TRAb, thyroid ultrasound and orbital computed tomography. This sequence joins TRBV7-8 and TRBJ2-7, with 11 bases lining up with TRBD1. What was sequenced was peripheral blood or thyroid tissue (not recorded which). This sequence was found in an adult man with Graves' hyperthyroidism. The CDR3 region has the DNA TGCGCCAGCAGCCGCGGACAGGGGGCTGCCGACTACGAGCAGTACTTC. Amino acids: CASSRGQGAADYEQYF.